This entry lists 2 T cell receptor beta chains sequenced from one sample in a study of shared clonotypes between healthy human individuals. Sequencing used immunoSEQ multiplex PCR; TCRdb keeps in-frame clones, though not all of them. The sample consists of under 2,500,000 clones, more than 90% of them appearing once. Sequencing input: naive CD4+ T cells sorted from blood. Subset specified: CD45RA+ positively selected. These TCRs come from a man aged 18 to 35 in good health.

J is TRBJ2-1 and V is TRBV20-1; 7 bases line up with TRBD1. The CDR3 has 11 residues. CDR1 is DFQATT and CDR2 is SNEGSKA in the germline V gene (reference sequence). J was trimmed by 8 bases and V by 6 bases; bases with no gene match: 4. This CDR3 is CSAKTGYEQFF. As DNA, the CDR3 is TGCAGTGCAAAGACAGGGTATGAGCAGTTCTTC.

The CDR3 coding sequence is TGTGCCAGCAGCTCCGGGACTACGACAGATACGCAGTATTTT. Residues: CASSSGTTTDTQYF. The rearrangement joins TRBV7-8 to TRBJ2-3; 7 nucleotides match TRBD2. The length of the CDR3 is 14 residues. The trim removed 4 bases at V and 3 bases at J, leaving 4 bases unmatched. CDR1 and CDR2 (germline): SGHVS, FQNEAQ.